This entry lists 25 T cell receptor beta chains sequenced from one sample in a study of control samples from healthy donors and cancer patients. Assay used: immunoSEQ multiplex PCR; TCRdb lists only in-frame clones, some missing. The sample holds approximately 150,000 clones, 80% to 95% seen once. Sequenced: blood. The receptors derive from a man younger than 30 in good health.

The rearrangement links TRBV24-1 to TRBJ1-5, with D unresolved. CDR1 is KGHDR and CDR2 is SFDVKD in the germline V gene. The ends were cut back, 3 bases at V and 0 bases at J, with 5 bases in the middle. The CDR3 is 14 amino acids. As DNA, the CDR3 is TGTGCCACCAGTGATCGGGGTAGCAATCAGCCCCAGCATTTT. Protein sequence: CATSDRGSNQPQHF.

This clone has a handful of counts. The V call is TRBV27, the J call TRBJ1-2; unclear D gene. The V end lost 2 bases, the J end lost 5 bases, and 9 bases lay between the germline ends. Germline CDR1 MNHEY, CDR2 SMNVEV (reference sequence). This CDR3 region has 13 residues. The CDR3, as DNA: TGTGCCAGCAGTTTAGGCGGGAGATATGGCTACACCTTC. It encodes CASSLGGRYGYTF.

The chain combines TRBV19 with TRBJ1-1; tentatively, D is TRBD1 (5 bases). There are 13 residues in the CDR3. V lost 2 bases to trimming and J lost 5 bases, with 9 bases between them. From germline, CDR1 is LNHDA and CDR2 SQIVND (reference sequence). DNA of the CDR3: TGTGCCAGTAGTATATACAGGTTAACTGAAGCTTTCTTT. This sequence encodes CASSIYRLTEAFF.

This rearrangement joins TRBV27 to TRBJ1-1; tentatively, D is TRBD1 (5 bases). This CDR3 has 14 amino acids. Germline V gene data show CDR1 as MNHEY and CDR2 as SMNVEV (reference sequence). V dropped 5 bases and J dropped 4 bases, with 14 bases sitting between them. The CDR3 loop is CASSPGGAPTEAFF. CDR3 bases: TGTGCCAGCAGTCCAGGTGGGGCCCCCACTGAAGCTTTCTTT.

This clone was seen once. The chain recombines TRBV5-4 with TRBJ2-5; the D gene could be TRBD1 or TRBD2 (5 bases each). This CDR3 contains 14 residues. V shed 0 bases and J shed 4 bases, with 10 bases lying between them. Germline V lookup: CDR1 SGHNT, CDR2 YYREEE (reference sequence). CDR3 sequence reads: CASSLDLGGETQYF. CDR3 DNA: TGTGCCAGCAGCTTGGACCTTGGGGGAGAGACCCAGTACTTC. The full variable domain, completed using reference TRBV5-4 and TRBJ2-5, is ETGVTQSPTHLIKTRGQQVTLRCSSQSGHNTVSWYQQALGQGPQFIFQYYREEENGRGNFPPRFSGLQFPNYSSELNVNALELDDSALYLCASSLDLGGETQYFGPGTRLLVL.

The CDR3 bases are TGCGCCAGCAGTGACCCCGGCCGTCGACAGGCGAACACCGGGGAGCTGTTTTTT. Its translation is CASSDPGRRQANTGELFF. The chain links TRBV10-1 to TRBJ2-2; D is possibly TRBD1 (6 bases). Germline-derived CDR1 and CDR2 are WNHNN and SYGVQD (reference sequence). This CDR3 has 18 residues. Trimming removed 3 bases from V and 0 bases from J, with 17 bases in between.

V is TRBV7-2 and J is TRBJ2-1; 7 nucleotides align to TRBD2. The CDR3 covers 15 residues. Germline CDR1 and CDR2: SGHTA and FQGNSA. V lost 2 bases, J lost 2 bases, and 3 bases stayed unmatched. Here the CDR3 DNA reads TGTGCCAGCAGCTTAAAGCGGGGTCCCTACAATGAGCAGTTCTTC. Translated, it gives CASSLKRGPYNEQFF.

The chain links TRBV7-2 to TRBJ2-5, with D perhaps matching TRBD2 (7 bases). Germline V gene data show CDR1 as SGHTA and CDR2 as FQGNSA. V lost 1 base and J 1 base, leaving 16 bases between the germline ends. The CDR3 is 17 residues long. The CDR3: CASSLGGGRGGQETQYF. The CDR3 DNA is TGTGCCAGCAGCTTAGGCGGCGGGAGAGGGGGCCAAGAGACCCAGTACTTC. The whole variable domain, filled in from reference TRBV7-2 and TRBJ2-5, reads GAGVSQSPSNKVTEKGKDVELRCDPISGHTALYWYRQSLGQGLEFLIYFQGNSAPDKSGLPSDRFSAERTGGSVSTLTIQRTQQEDSAVYLCASSLGGGRGGQETQYFGPGTRLLVL.

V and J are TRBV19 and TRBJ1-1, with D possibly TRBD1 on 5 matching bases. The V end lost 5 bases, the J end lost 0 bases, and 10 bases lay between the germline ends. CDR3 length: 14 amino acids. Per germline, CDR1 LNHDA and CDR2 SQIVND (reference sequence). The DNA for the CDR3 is TGTGCCAGTAGTTTCGGGGGGATGAACACTGAAGCTTTCTTT. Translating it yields CASSFGGMNTEAFF.

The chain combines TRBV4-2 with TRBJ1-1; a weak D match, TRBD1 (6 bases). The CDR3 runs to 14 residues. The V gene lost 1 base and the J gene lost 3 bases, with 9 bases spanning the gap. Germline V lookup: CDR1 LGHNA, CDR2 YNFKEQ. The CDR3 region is CASSQAGEHTEAFF. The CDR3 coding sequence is TGTGCCAGCAGCCAAGCAGGGGAGCACACTGAAGCTTTCTTT.

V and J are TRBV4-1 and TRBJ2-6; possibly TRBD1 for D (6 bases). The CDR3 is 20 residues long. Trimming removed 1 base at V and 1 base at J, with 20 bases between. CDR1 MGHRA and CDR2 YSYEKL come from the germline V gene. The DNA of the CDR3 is TGCGCCAGCAGCCAAGTTGTAACAGGGTCTTTTCCTTCTGGGGCCAACGTCCTGACTTTC. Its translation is CASSQVVTGSFPSGANVLTF.

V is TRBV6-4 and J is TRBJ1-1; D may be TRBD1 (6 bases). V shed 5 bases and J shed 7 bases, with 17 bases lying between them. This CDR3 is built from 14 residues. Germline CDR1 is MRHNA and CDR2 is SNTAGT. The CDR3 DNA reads TGTGCCAGCAGTTCCACCCGGGACACCATTGAAGCTTTCTTT. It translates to CASSSTRDTIEAFF.

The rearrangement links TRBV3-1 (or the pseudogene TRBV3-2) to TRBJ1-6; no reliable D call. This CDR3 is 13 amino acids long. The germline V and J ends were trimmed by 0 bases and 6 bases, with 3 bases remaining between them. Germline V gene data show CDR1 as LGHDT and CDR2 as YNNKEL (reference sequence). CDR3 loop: CASSQDANSPLHF. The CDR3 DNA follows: TGTGCCAGCAGCCAAGATGCTAATTCACCCCTCCACTTT.

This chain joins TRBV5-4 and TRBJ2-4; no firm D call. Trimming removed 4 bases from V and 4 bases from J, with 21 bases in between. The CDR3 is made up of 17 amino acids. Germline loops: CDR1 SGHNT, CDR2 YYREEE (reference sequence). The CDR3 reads CASSPRTGLAPKNIQYF. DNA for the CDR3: TGTGCCAGCAGCCCTAGAACGGGTCTGGCTCCTAAAAACATTCAGTACTTC.

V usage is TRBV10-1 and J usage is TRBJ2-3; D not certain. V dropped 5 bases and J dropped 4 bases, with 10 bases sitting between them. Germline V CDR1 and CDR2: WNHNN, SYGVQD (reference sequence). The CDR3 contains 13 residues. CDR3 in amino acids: CASSLGRADTQYF. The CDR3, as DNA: TGCGCCAGCAGTCTCGGTCGCGCAGATACGCAGTATTTT.

DNA for the CDR3: TGTGCCAGCAGCCTGACAGCGAGCTACGAGCAGTACTTC. Amino acid sequence: CASSLTASYEQYF. This chain connects TRBV7-9 to TRBJ2-7; a possible D gene is TRBD1 (5 bases). Germline V gives CDR1 SEHNR, CDR2 FQNEAQ (reference sequence). The length of the CDR3 is 13 residues. Trimming took off 5 bases at V and 3 bases at J, with 11 bases between the two ends. The full variable domain, its missing parts supplied by reference TRBV7-9 and TRBJ2-7, is DTGVSQNPRHKITKRGQNVTFRCDPISEHNRLYWYRQTLGQGPEFLTYFQNEAQLEKSRLLSDRFSAERPKGSFSTLEIQRTEQGDSAMYLCASSLTASYEQYFGPGTRLTVT.

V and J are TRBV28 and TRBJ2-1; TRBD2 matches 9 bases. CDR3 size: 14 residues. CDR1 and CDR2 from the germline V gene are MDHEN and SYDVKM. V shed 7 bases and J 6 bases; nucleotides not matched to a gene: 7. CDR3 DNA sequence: TGTGCCAGCAAGGATAGCGGGAGCCTCAATGAGCAGTTCTTC. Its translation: CASKDSGSLNEQFF.

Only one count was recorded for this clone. CDR3 region: CATSRDPRDYEQYF. The DNA of the CDR3 is TGTGCCACCAGCAGAGATCCCAGGGACTACGAGCAGTACTTC. The V gene is TRBV15, the J gene TRBJ2-7; perhaps TRBD1 as D (5 bases). Germline lookup yields CDR1 LNHNV and CDR2 YYDKDF (reference sequence). V lost 0 bases and J lost 3, with 9 bases in between. The CDR3 spans 14 residues.

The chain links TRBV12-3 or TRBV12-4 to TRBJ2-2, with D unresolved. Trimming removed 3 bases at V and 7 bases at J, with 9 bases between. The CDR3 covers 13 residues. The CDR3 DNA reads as TGTGCCAGCAGTTTTAGGGCTGGCGGGGAGCTGTTTTTT. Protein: CASSFRAGGELFF.

The CDR3: CASSMRDSDNSPLHF. CDR3 nucleotides: TGTGCCAGTAGTATGCGGGACAGCGATAATTCACCCCTCCACTTT. The chain uses TRBV19 and TRBJ1-6, with 7 bases fitting TRBD1. V shed 3 bases, J shed 5 bases, and the junction held 4 bases outside the gene matches. Germline V CDR1 and CDR2: LNHDA, SQIVND (reference sequence). This CDR3 spans 15 amino acids.

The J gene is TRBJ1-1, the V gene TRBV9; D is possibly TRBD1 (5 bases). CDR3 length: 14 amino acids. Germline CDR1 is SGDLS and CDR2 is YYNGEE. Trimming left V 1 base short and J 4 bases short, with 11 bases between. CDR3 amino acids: CASSVFQGSTEAFF. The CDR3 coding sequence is TGTGCCAGCAGCGTATTTCAGGGTAGCACTGAAGCTTTCTTT.

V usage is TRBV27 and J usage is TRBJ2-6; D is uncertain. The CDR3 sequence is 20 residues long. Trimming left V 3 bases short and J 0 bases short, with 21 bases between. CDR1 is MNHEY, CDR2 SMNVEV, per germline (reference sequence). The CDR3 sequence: CASSFEAPGGPNSGANVLTF. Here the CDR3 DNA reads TGTGCCAGCAGTTTCGAAGCCCCGGGTGGACCTAACTCTGGGGCCAACGTCCTGACTTTC.

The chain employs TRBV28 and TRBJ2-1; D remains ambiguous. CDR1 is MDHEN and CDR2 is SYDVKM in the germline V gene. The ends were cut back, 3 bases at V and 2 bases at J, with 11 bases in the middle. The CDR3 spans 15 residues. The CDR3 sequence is CASSLREAAYNEQFF. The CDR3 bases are TGTGCCAGCAGTTTGCGAGAGGCAGCCTACAATGAGCAGTTCTTC.

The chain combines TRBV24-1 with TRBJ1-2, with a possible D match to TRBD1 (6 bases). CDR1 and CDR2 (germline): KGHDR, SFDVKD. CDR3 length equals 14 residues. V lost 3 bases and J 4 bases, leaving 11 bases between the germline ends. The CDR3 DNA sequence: TGTGCCACCAGTGATGGCGACAGGACCTATGGCTACACCTTC. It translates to CATSDGDRTYGYTF.

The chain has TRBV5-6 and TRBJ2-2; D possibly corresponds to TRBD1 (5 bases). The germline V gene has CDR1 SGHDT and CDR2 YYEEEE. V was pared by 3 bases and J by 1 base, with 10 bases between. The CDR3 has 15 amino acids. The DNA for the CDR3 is TGTGCCAGCAGCTCGACAGAGATGAACACCGGGGAGCTGTTTTTT. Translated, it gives CASSSTEMNTGELFF.